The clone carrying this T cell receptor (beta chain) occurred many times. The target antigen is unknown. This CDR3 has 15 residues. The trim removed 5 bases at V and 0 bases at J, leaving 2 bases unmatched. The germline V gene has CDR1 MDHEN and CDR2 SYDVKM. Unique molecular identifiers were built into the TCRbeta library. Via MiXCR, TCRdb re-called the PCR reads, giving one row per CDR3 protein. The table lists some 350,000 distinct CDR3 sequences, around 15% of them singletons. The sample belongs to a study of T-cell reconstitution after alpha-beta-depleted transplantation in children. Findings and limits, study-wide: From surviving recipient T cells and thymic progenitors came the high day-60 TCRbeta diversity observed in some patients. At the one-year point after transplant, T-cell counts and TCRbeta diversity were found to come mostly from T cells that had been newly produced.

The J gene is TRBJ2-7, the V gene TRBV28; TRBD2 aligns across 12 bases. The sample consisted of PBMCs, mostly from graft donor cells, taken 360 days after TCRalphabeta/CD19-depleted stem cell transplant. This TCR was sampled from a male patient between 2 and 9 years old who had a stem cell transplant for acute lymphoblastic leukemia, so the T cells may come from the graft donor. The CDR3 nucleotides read TGTGCCAGCAGTGGACTAGCGGGACACTCCTACGAGCAGTACTTC. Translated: CASSGLAGHSYEQYF.